This passage covers 28 T cell receptor beta chains from one sample sequenced in a study of blood T cell repertoires in COVID-19. The method was immunoSEQ multiplex PCR; TCRdb's version includes in-frame clones alone and lacks a portion of them. The sample holds about 210,000 clones, 80% to 85% seen once. Source material: PBMCs or T cells enriched from blood (not recorded which). All receptors come from a woman aged 25 to 39 who had been exposed to COVID-19.

The chain recombines TRBV5-8 with TRBJ2-3; 11 positions match TRBD1. This CDR3 is built from 15 residues. V dropped 4 bases and J dropped 3; count of bases not matched to a gene: 4. Germline CDR1 is SGHTS and CDR2 is YDEGEE. In DNA form, the CDR3 reads TGTGCCAGCAGCCGGGACAGGGGGAGAACAGATACGCAGTATTTT. Translated, it gives CASSRDRGRTDTQYF.

The chain links TRBV6-5 to TRBJ2-3; no clear D. Trimming stripped 6 bases from V and 0 bases from J, with 13 bases between. The CDR3 runs to 15 residues. CDR1 and CDR2 (germline): MNHEY, SVGAGI. CDR3 residues: CASSLTTSSTDTQYF. The CDR3 DNA reads as TGTGCCAGCAGCTTAACTACTTCTAGCACAGATACGCAGTATTTT.

The chain links TRBV11-3 to TRBJ2-1; D remains ambiguous. Germline V gene data show CDR1 as SGHNT and CDR2 as YENEEA. The CDR3 length is 13 residues. The V gene lost 1 base and the J gene lost 6 bases, with 7 bases spanning the gap. The CDR3 sequence is CASSLGAVNEQFF. DNA for the CDR3: TGTGCCAGCAGCTTAGGGGCCGTCAATGAGCAGTTCTTC.

This sequence joins TRBV2 and TRBJ2-3; TRBD2 aligns across 7 bases. Germline CDR1 is SNHLY and CDR2 is FYNNEI. There are 13 residues in the CDR3. J lost 3 bases, V lost 11 bases, and 8 bases had no gene match. The CDR3 loop reads CAEVGGRTDTQYF. The CDR3 DNA sequence: TGTGCCGAAGTGGGGGGGAGGACAGATACGCAGTATTTT.

The rearrangement links TRBV10-2 to TRBJ2-1; TRBD2 might be the D (5 bases). Germline V gene lookup returns CDR1 WSHSY and CDR2 SAAADI. Trimming removed 7 bases from V and 8 bases from J, with 18 bases in between. The CDR3 has 14 amino acids. The CDR3 nucleotides are TGCGCCAGCACCTGGATGGGCCTCGGGGATGAGCAGTTCTTC. It is translated as CASTWMGLGDEQFF.

This clone appeared once. This chain connects TRBV7-9 to TRBJ1-1; possible D gene TRBD1, 5 bases. The germline V gene has CDR1 SEHNR and CDR2 FQNEAQ (reference sequence). The CDR3 is made up of 15 amino acids. Trimming stripped 1 base from V and 3 bases from J, with 12 bases between. CDR3 in amino acids: CASSLGDWGDTEAFF. CDR3 in DNA: TGTGCCAGCAGCTTAGGGGACTGGGGGGACACTGAAGCTTTCTTT.

In its sample, this clone was seen once. This chain joins TRBV9 and TRBJ1-6; no clear D. The CDR3 is 15 amino acids. V lost 0 bases to trimming and J lost 10 bases, with 14 bases between them. Germline lookup yields CDR1 SGDLS and CDR2 YYNGEE. CDR3 amino acids: CASSVVDSAGSPLHF. The CDR3 nucleotides read TGTGCCAGCAGCGTAGTGGACTCGGCGGGCTCACCCCTCCACTTT.

V gene TRBV9 combines with J gene TRBJ2-5; TRBD2 aligns across 9 bases. Trimming cost V 4 bases and J 1 base; bases outside gene matches: 2. In germline, CDR1 is SGDLS, CDR2 YYNGEE. This CDR3 spans 14 amino acids. Here the CDR3 DNA reads TGTGCCAGCAGCCCTAGCGGGACCCAAGAGACCCAGTACTTC. Residues: CASSPSGTQETQYF.

This clone appeared a single time. V is TRBV5-1 and J is TRBJ2-1; 8 bases agree with TRBD2. Germline values: CDR1 SGHRS, CDR2 YFSETQ. The CDR3 has 16 amino acids. The V gene end was trimmed by 4 bases and the J gene end by 7 bases; junction bases not matched to a gene: 13. Here the CDR3 reads CASSINSGVSRNEQFF. CDR3 nucleotides: TGCGCCAGCAGCATAAATAGCGGGGTGTCCCGGAATGAGCAGTTCTTC.

CDR3 sequence (DNA): TGTGCCAGTAGTGTTTTCCGGGACAGGTACAATGAGCAGTTCTTC. Translation: CASSVFRDRYNEQFF. The chain couples TRBV19 to TRBJ2-1, with 8 bases matching TRBD1. The CDR3 has 15 amino acids. The germline CDR1 and CDR2 sequences are LNHDA and SQIVND (reference sequence). The J segment lost 4 bases and the V segment lost 5 bases, leaving 7 bases of the junction unmatched.

The chain recombines TRBV29-1 with TRBJ2-1, with D unclear. V lost 5 bases and J 4 bases, leaving 9 bases between the germline ends. Germline values: CDR1 SQVTM, CDR2 ANQGSEA. This CDR3 has 12 residues. The CDR3 coding sequence is TGCAGCGTTCGAGGCGTTTACAATGAGCAGTTCTTC. It translates to CSVRGVYNEQFF.

This sequence joins TRBV6-1 and TRBJ1-2, with TRBD1 matching 7 bases. The CDR3 sequence is 15 residues long. V shed 2 bases, J shed 2 bases, and the junction held 5 bases outside the gene matches. CDR1 is MNHNS, CDR2 SASEGT, per germline. The CDR3 is CASSEQGEPNYGYTF. As DNA, the CDR3 is TGTGCCAGCAGTGAACAGGGGGAACCCAACTATGGCTACACCTTC.

The V gene is TRBV4-1, the J gene TRBJ2-5; no clear D. CDR1 is MGHRA, CDR2 YSYEKL, per germline. The V gene lost 1 base and the J gene lost 6 bases, with 15 bases spanning the gap. The CDR3 length is 15 residues. The CDR3 here is CASSQGYDFEKTQYF. CDR3 coding DNA: TGCGCCAGCAGCCAAGGGTATGACTTCGAGAAGACCCAGTACTTC.

This chain joins TRBV27 and TRBJ1-3; D may be TRBD1 (5 bases). V lost 5 bases and J 11 bases, leaving 19 bases between the germline ends. The germline V gene has CDR1 MNHEY and CDR2 SMNVEV (reference sequence). This CDR3 spans 14 amino acids. The CDR3 spells CASSLSLSGGPIYF. CDR3 coding DNA: TGTGCCAGCAGTCTGTCGCTGTCGGGGGGTCCCATATATTTT.

The rearrangement uses TRBV6-5 and TRBJ2-7; D remains ambiguous. V was pared by 8 bases and J by 1 base, with 9 bases between. This CDR3 is 12 amino acids long. Germline CDR1 reads MNHEY; CDR2 reads SVGAGI. CDR3 residues: CASWAISYEQYF. In nucleotides, the CDR3 is TGTGCCAGCTGGGCGATTTCCTACGAGCAGTACTTC.

The gene calls are TRBV3-1 (or the pseudogene TRBV3-2) and TRBJ2-7, with 8 bases lining up with TRBD1. The CDR3 contains 18 residues. V lost 0 bases, J lost 4 bases, and 14 bases stayed unmatched. Germline-derived CDR1 and CDR2 are LGHDT and YNNKEL (reference sequence). The CDR3 is CASSQDSGGRGQLYEQYF. DNA for the CDR3: TGTGCCAGCAGCCAAGATTCCGGGGGCAGGGGGCAATTGTACGAGCAGTACTTC.

The rearrangement uses TRBV2 and TRBJ2-2, with D possibly TRBD1 on 6 matching bases. The CDR3 covers 15 residues. V was clipped by 3 bases and J by 6 bases, with 14 bases between them. Germline V gene data show CDR1 as SNHLY and CDR2 as FYNNEI. CDR3 sequence reads: CASSDTGSSAGELFF. In DNA form, the CDR3 reads TGTGCCAGCAGTGATACAGGGTCTTCGGCCGGGGAGCTGTTTTTT.

This rearrangement joins TRBV4-3 to TRBJ2-7; possible D gene TRBD1, 6 bases. The germline gives CDR1 LGHNA, CDR2 YSLEER. The CDR3 has 15 residues. Trimming took off 0 bases at V and 2 bases at J, with 11 bases between the two ends. CDR3: CASSQERQETYEQYF. The CDR3 DNA sequence: TGCGCCAGCAGCCAAGAACGACAGGAAACCTACGAGCAGTACTTC.

V and J are TRBV30 and TRBJ1-6, with D hard to call. Germline values: CDR1 GTSNPN, CDR2 SVGIG (reference sequence). The V gene lost 5 bases and the J gene lost 2 bases, with 19 bases spanning the gap. The CDR3 is made up of 17 amino acids. In nucleotides, the CDR3 is TGTGCCTGGGACGGCAATAACCCGGGTGCCTATAATTCACCCCTCCACTTT. Amino acids: CAWDGNNPGAYNSPLHF.

J is TRBJ1-2 and V is TRBV7-9; tentatively, D is TRBD1 (6 bases). V was pared by 5 bases and J by 2 bases, with 12 bases between. Looked up from germline, CDR1 is SEHNR and CDR2 is FQNEAQ (reference sequence). This CDR3 has 14 amino acids. This CDR3 reads CASSQDRANYGYTF. In nucleotides, the CDR3 is TGTGCCAGCAGCCAGGACAGAGCAAACTATGGCTACACCTTC.

The V gene is TRBV27, the J gene TRBJ1-1; D gene unclear. V was pared by 0 bases and J by 5 bases, with 7 bases between. Germline CDR1 MNHEY, CDR2 SMNVEV (reference sequence). CDR3 length: 13 residues. CDR3 sequence reads: CASSLSRRTEAFF. The DNA of the CDR3 is TGTGCCAGCAGTTTATCAAGGAGAACTGAAGCTTTCTTT.

The rearrangement joins TRBV5-1 to TRBJ2-5; D is perhaps TRBD1 (5 bases). Germline-derived CDR1 and CDR2 are SGHRS and YFSETQ. Between the trimmed V and J ends, which lost 0 bases and 2 bases, there was a span of 8 bases. The CDR3 spans 14 residues. The CDR3 DNA is TGCGCCAGCAGCTTGGGGGGCAAACAAGAGACCCAGTACTTC. It is translated as CASSLGGKQETQYF.

The chain is built from TRBV5-4 and TRBJ2-7; 7 nucleotides line up with TRBD2. Trimming removed 4 bases from V and 2 bases from J; junction bases left unmatched: 6. CDR1 SGHNT and CDR2 YYREEE come from the germline V gene (reference sequence). The CDR3 is 14 residues long. This CDR3 reads CASSVGLVAYEQYF. Here the CDR3 DNA reads TGTGCCAGCAGCGTAGGACTAGTGGCCTACGAGCAGTACTTC.

Note on this clone: The same CDR3 also results from other DNA sequences found in this sample. V is TRBV5-1 and J is TRBJ1-1, with D tentatively TRBD1 (5 bases). The CDR3 sequence is 13 residues long. Trimming removed 3 bases from V and 4 bases from J, with 10 bases in between. Per germline, CDR1 SGHRS and CDR2 YFSETQ. This CDR3 is CASSSPGGTEAFF. CDR3 nucleotide sequence: TGCGCCAGCAGCTCGCCGGGGGGCACTGAAGCTTTCTTT.

This clone came up a few times. The rearrangement uses TRBV15 and TRBJ2-1, with no clear D. The V and J ends lost 6 bases and 0 bases respectively, with 9 bases between them. Germline loops: CDR1 LNHNV, CDR2 YYDKDF (reference sequence). This CDR3 has 14 residues. The CDR3 DNA reads TGTGCCACCAGGGCGGCCAGCTCCTACAATGAGCAGTTCTTC. Its protein product is CATRAASSYNEQFF. Complete variable domain (other parts from reference TRBV15 and TRBJ2-1): DAMVIQNPRYQVTQFGKPVTLSCSQTLNHNVMYWYQQKSSQAPKLLFHYYDKDFNNEADTPDNFQSRRPNTSFCFLDIRSPGLGDTAMYLCATRAASSYNEQFFGPGTRLTVL.

This chain uses TRBV29-1 with TRBJ1-2; TRBD1 aligns across 9 bases. The CDR3 runs 13 residues. The ends lost 5 bases at V and 3 bases at J; junction bases unmatched: 4. Germline loops: CDR1 SQVTM, CDR2 ANQGSEA. CDR3 sequence (DNA): TGCAGCGTTTCGACAGGGGGAGACTATGGCTACACCTTC. Translated, it gives CSVSTGGDYGYTF.

There are a few counts of this clone. The CDR3 DNA is TGTGCCAGCAGCTTAGCGCGAAGAGGCTACACCTTC. This gives the protein CASSLARRGYTF. The rearrangement joins TRBV7-2 to TRBJ1-2; D gene ambiguous. This CDR3 region has 12 residues. V was cut by 0 bases and J by 8 bases, with 7 bases left in between. The germline gives CDR1 SGHTA, CDR2 FQGNSA. The variable domain in full, completed from reference TRBV7-2 and TRBJ1-2, reads GAGVSQSPSNKVTEKGKDVELRCDPISGHTALYWYRQSLGQGLEFLIYFQGNSAPDKSGLPSDRFSAERTGGSVSTLTIQRTQQEDSAVYLCASSLARRGYTFGSGTRLTVV.

The genes are TRBV3-1 (or the pseudogene TRBV3-2) and TRBJ1-2; D not certain. V was trimmed by 2 bases and J by 0 bases, leaving 7 bases between them. The CDR3 totals 14 residues. CDR1 and CDR2 from the germline V gene are LGHDT and YNNKEL (reference sequence). CDR3 DNA sequence: TGTGCCAGCAGCCAATCCGGGGCTAACTATGGCTACACCTTC. Protein sequence: CASSQSGANYGYTF.